This T cell receptor beta chain was sequenced for a study of identical twins. This clonotype was picked up a small number of times. V was shortened by 6 bases and J by 8 bases, with 16 bases between the two germline ends. The germline V gene encodes CDR1 SQVTM and CDR2 ANQGSEA. This CDR3 contains 12 residues. TCRdb itself ran the 5' RACE reads through MiXCR, one entry per CDR3 protein. In the table there are 500,000 to 700,000 distinct CDR3 sequences, about 7.1% of which are singletons. This sample also belongs to another study, concerning yellow fever vaccine responses in identical twins.

This chain connects TRBV29-1 to TRBJ1-1; tentatively, D is TRBD1 (5 bases). Material: PBMCs. The clonotype originates from a woman younger than 30 in good health. CDR3 region: CSVALTGWEAFF. CDR3 DNA: TGCAGCGTCGCCCTTACAGGATGGGAAGCTTTCTTT.